The 32 T cell receptor beta chains listed next were all sequenced from one sample in a study of shared clonotypes between healthy human individuals. TCRdb's table, derived via immunoSEQ multiplex PCR, lists solely in-frame clones and lacks some. This sample has roughly 1,100,000 clones; more than 65% occur once, and the top ten carry approximately 1.5%. Sequencing was done on a sample of memory CD4+ T cells sorted from blood. Subset described: CD45RA-negative fraction. The source is a man in his late teens or twenties in good health.

As DNA, the CDR3 is TGTGCCAGCAGCTTAGTTTCCAGAGATGGCTACACCTTC. This codes for CASSLVSRDGYTF. The rearrangement links TRBV7-2 to TRBJ1-2; unclear D gene. V lost 1 base to trimming and J lost 6 bases, with 9 bases between them. This CDR3 region has 13 residues. Looked up from germline, CDR1 is SGHTA and CDR2 is FQGNSA.

This clone has just a few counts. V usage is TRBV6-5 and J usage is TRBJ1-3; TRBD1 aligns across 7 bases. The CDR3 totals 15 residues. CDR1 is MNHEY and CDR2 is SVGAGI in the germline V gene. V was pared by 6 bases and J by 2 bases, with 7 bases of the junction left unmatched. The CDR3 DNA is TGTGCCAGCAGCCTCGGACAGGTGGCTGGAAACACCATATATTTT. Translation gives CASSLGQVAGNTIYF.

This chain's CDR3 is CASSLQIMNTGELFF. CDR3 sequence (DNA): TGTGCCAGCAGCTTGCAGATTATGAACACCGGGGAGCTGTTTTTT. The genes are TRBV5-8 and TRBJ2-2; D not resolved. Germline V gene sequence: CDR1 SGHTS, CDR2 YDEGEE. This CDR3 has 15 residues. Deletions cut 1 base from V and 1 base from J, with 8 bases between.

This clone was seen repeatedly, ten times or more. The chain has TRBV4-1 and TRBJ2-7, with 7 bases aligning to TRBD2. The CDR3 extends over 16 amino acids. The J segment lost 3 bases and the V segment lost 0 bases, leaving 8 bases of the junction unmatched. Germline V lookup: CDR1 MGHRA, CDR2 YSYEKL. CDR3 region: CASSQDLAVPHYEQYF. DNA of the CDR3: TGCGCCAGCAGCCAAGATCTAGCGGTTCCACACTACGAGCAGTACTTC.

This clone was observed once. Other nucleotide sequences from this sample produce the same CDR3. The V gene is TRBV5-4, the J gene TRBJ2-3; 10 bases are a match to TRBD2. J gave up 1 base and V 2 bases, and 4 bases lay outside the gene matches. Looked up from germline, CDR1 is SGHNT and CDR2 is YYREEE (reference sequence). The CDR3 contains 16 residues. CDR3 protein: CASSLRLAGGTDTQYF. The CDR3 DNA reads TGTGCCAGCAGCTTACGCCTAGCGGGGGGCACAGATACGCAGTATTTT.

This clone is a singleton in its sample. This rearrangement joins TRBV12-5 to TRBJ1-2; D not certain. V lost 0 bases and J lost 2, with 16 bases in between. The CDR3 covers 17 residues. CDR1 is LGHNT and CDR2 is FRNRAP in the germline V gene. Here the CDR3 reads CASGLVLSPEGNYGYTF. The CDR3 DNA reads as TGTGCTAGTGGTTTGGTACTATCCCCGGAAGGGAACTATGGCTACACCTTC.

This clone appeared a single time. The chain links TRBV29-1 to TRBJ2-7; D remains ambiguous. V lost 5 bases and J 2 bases, leaving 10 bases between the germline ends. The CDR3 length is 12 residues. Germline V gives CDR1 SQVTM, CDR2 ANQGSEA. The CDR3 coding sequence is TGCAGCGTTTCGGTTTCGGCCTACGAGCAGTACTTC. It encodes CSVSVSAYEQYF.

This chain joins TRBV27 and TRBJ1-6; TRBD1 matches at 9 bases. The length of the CDR3 is 17 residues. The V gene end was trimmed by 2 bases and the J gene end by 6 bases; junction bases not matched to a gene: 8. Germline values: CDR1 MNHEY, CDR2 SMNVEV (reference sequence). The CDR3 sequence is CASSLATGGSFNSPLHF. The CDR3, as DNA: TGTGCCAGCAGTTTAGCGACAGGGGGTTCATTTAATTCACCCCTCCACTTT.

The chain is built from TRBV10-2 and TRBJ2-7; D call uncertain. The CDR3 totals 12 residues. Per germline, CDR1 WSHSY and CDR2 SAAADI. The V gene lost 9 bases and the J gene lost 2 bases, with 11 bases spanning the gap. This chain's CDR3 is CASMGSTYEQYF. The CDR3 DNA reads as TGCGCCAGTATGGGCAGTACCTACGAGCAGTACTTC.

This clone has a handful of counts. Other DNA sequences from this sample encode an identical CDR3 as well. J is TRBJ1-5 and V is TRBV7-2; the D is unclear. CDR3 length equals 13 residues. Per germline, CDR1 SGHTA and CDR2 FQGNSA. Trimming removed 8 bases from V and 1 base from J, with 9 bases in between. In DNA, the CDR3 is TGTGCCAGCGGGCGGCAGAGCAATCAGCCCCAGCATTTT. It codes for CASGRQSNQPQHF. Looking up the rest from reference TRBV7-2 and TRBJ1-5 gives the full variable domain: GAGVSQSPSNKVTEKGKDVELRCDPISGHTALYWYRQSLGQGLEFLIYFQGNSAPDKSGLPSDRFSAERTGGSVSTLTIQRTQQEDSAVYLCASGRQSNQPQHFGDGTRLSIL.

In regard to this clone: It may be a read error: a sequence one base away is much more abundant. This sample includes further DNA sequences coding for the same CDR3. The rearrangement links TRBV5-1 to TRBJ1-5; weak D call: TRBD1 (5 bases). The CDR3 is 15 amino acids. Germline loops: CDR1 SGHRS, CDR2 YFSETQ. Trimming cost V 0 bases and J 2 bases, with 9 bases left between them. As DNA, the CDR3 is TGCGCCAGCAGCTTGGAAGGGGTCGGCAATCAGCCCCAGCATTTT. Protein sequence: CASSLEGVGNQPQHF.

This sequence joins TRBV7-8 and TRBJ2-5; 7 nucleotides match TRBD2. Per the germline V gene, CDR1 is SGHVS and CDR2 is FQNEAQ. The V segment lost 3 bases and the J segment 1 base; nucleotides outside the gene matches: 5. The CDR3 contains 15 residues. CDR3 sequence (DNA): TGTGCCAGCAGCTTTCGACCTAGCGGCCAAGAGACCCAGTACTTC. Its translation: CASSFRPSGQETQYF.

The chain links TRBV19 to TRBJ1-3; maybe TRBD1 (5 bases). This CDR3 region has 15 residues. Deletions cut 4 bases from V and 2 bases from J, with 12 bases between. CDR1 is LNHDA and CDR2 is SQIVND in the germline V gene (reference sequence). CDR3 nucleotides: TGTGCCAGTAGTAGGCCTTGGGGACCTGGAAACACCATATATTTT. Amino acid sequence: CASSRPWGPGNTIYF.

This clone was recorded once. The sample contains more than one DNA sequence encoding this CDR3. The genes are TRBV7-2 and TRBJ2-7; TRBD2 matches at 12 bases. The V gene end was trimmed by 5 bases and the J gene end by 3 bases; junction bases not matched to a gene: 2. Germline V lookup: CDR1 SGHTA, CDR2 FQGNSA. The CDR3 has 14 amino acids. CDR3 sequence: CASSLTSGGYEQYF. CDR3 bases: TGTGCCAGCAGCCTGACTAGCGGGGGCTACGAGCAGTACTTC.

The rearrangement joins TRBV5-4 to TRBJ2-7; 12 bases match TRBD2. CDR3 length: 15 amino acids. Losses at the gene ends were 0 bases for V and 8 bases for J; bases not matched to a gene: 6. Germline V CDR1 and CDR2: SGHNT, YYREEE (reference sequence). In DNA, the CDR3 is TGTGCCAGCAGCTTGGTGGCTAGCGGGGGGGGTCAGCAGTACTTC. It translates to CASSLVASGGGQQYF.

The chain has TRBV15 and TRBJ2-1, with D hard to call. V shed 2 bases and J shed 2 bases, with 4 bases lying between them. The length of the CDR3 is 13 residues. The germline gives CDR1 LNHNV, CDR2 YYDKDF (reference sequence). The CDR3, as DNA: TGTGCCACCAGCAGACCTACCTACAATGAGCAGTTCTTC. As protein: CATSRPTYNEQFF. The full variable domain, in which reference TRBV15 and TRBJ2-1 provide the parts outside the CDR3, is DAMVIQNPRYQVTQFGKPVTLSCSQTLNHNVMYWYQQKSSQAPKLLFHYYDKDFNNEADTPDNFQSRRPNTSFCFLDIRSPGLGDTAMYLCATSRPTYNEQFFGPGTRLTVL.

The chain couples TRBV5-8 to TRBJ1-2; a possible D gene is TRBD1 (6 bases). V lost 4 bases and J lost 2, with 12 bases in between. The length of the CDR3 is 14 residues. From germline, CDR1 is SGHTS and CDR2 YDEGEE. CDR3 DNA sequence: TGTGCCAGCAGCACGGACAGCACCAACTATGGCTACACCTTC. Protein sequence: CASSTDSTNYGYTF.

The chain employs TRBV4-3 and TRBJ2-3, with D tentatively TRBD1 (6 bases). Germline CDR1 and CDR2: LGHNA and YSLEER. V gave up 0 bases and J gave up 2 bases, with 9 bases separating them. The CDR3 contains 15 residues. The CDR3 is CASSQERGITDTQYF. The CDR3 DNA is TGCGCCAGCAGCCAAGAAAGGGGGATCACAGATACGCAGTATTTT.

The V and J genes are TRBV13 and TRBJ1-1; the D gene is possibly TRBD1 (6 bases). Trimming stripped 2 bases from V and 6 bases from J, with 10 bases between. Per germline, CDR1 PRHDT and CDR2 FYEKMQ (reference sequence). CDR3 length equals 13 residues. CDR3 protein: CASSLYRGSEAFF. DNA for the CDR3: TGTGCCAGCAGCTTATATAGGGGGTCTGAAGCTTTCTTT.

The V and J genes are TRBV14 and TRBJ2-2; no definite D call. The CDR3 spans 13 residues. Trimming left V 1 base short and J 6 bases short, with 6 bases between. CDR1 is SGHDN and CDR2 is FVKESK in the germline V gene. CDR3 region: CASSQVESGELFF. In nucleotides, the CDR3 is TGTGCCAGCAGCCAAGTTGAGTCCGGGGAGCTGTTTTTT.

This clone has more than one count but fewer than ten. The V and J genes are TRBV7-2 and TRBJ1-5; D not resolved. The V end was cut by 2 bases, the J end by 0 bases, with 14 bases between. This CDR3 region has 17 residues. Germline values: CDR1 SGHTA, CDR2 FQGNSA. Written as DNA, the CDR3 is TGTGCCAGCAGCTTAAACGCTAGGGAATATAGCAATCAGCCCCAGCATTTT. Its translation: CASSLNAREYSNQPQHF.

A few counts support this clone. This chain links TRBV7-9 with TRBJ2-3; possible D gene TRBD2, 6 bases. The CDR3 is made up of 17 amino acids. CDR1 is SEHNR and CDR2 is FQNEAQ in the germline V gene (reference sequence). The V and J ends lost 2 bases and 0 bases respectively, with 15 bases between them. The DNA of the CDR3 is TGTGCCAGCAGCTTATTGGAGGGATGGGCCAGCACAGATACGCAGTATTTT. It is translated as CASSLLEGWASTDTQYF. The variable domain in full, completed from reference TRBV7-9 and TRBJ2-3, reads DTGVSQNPRHKITKRGQNVTFRCDPISEHNRLYWYRQTLGQGPEFLTYFQNEAQLEKSRLLSDRFSAERPKGSFSTLEIQRTEQGDSAMYLCASSLLEGWASTDTQYFGPGTRLTVL.

With regard to this clone: Other DNA sequences within the sample encode an identical CDR3. V usage is TRBV18 and J usage is TRBJ2-7; 7 bases are shared with TRBD2. This CDR3 is 13 amino acids long. J gave up 3 bases and V 2 bases, and 1 base lay outside the gene matches. Per the germline V gene, CDR1 is KGHSH and CDR2 is LQKENI. CDR3 in amino acids: CASSPGGSYEQYF. CDR3 in DNA: TGTGCCAGCTCACCAGGCGGGAGCTACGAGCAGTACTTC.

This chain joins TRBV10-2 and TRBJ1-1; D is undetermined. The CDR3 is 11 residues long. Germline V gene data show CDR1 as WSHSY and CDR2 as SAAADI. The ends were cut back, 7 bases at V and 4 bases at J, with 7 bases in the middle. CDR3 sequence: CASIRGTEAFF. The CDR3 DNA follows: TGCGCCAGCATACGGGGCACTGAAGCTTTCTTT.

The V and J genes are TRBV6-5 and TRBJ1-1, with TRBD1 identical over 8 bases. This CDR3 contains 13 residues. The V segment lost 6 bases and the J segment 4 bases; nucleotides outside the gene matches: 4. Looked up from germline, CDR1 is MNHEY and CDR2 is SVGAGI. CDR3 bases: TGTGCCAGCAGGGGGGACAGGACCACTGAAGCTTTCTTT. Translated: CASRGDRTTEAFF.

This chain uses TRBV6-4 with TRBJ1-2; D is uncertain. CDR1 is MRHNA, CDR2 SNTAGT, per germline. V shed 5 bases and J shed 3 bases, with 10 bases lying between them. The CDR3 is 13 amino acids. The CDR3 sequence: CASSPAGDYGYTF. The CDR3 DNA reads TGTGCCAGCAGTCCCGCAGGAGACTATGGCTACACCTTC.

J is TRBJ2-1 and V is TRBV15, with TRBD2 identical over 7 bases. Unmatched junction bases numbered 6, after V lost 0 bases and J lost 4 bases. Germline values: CDR1 LNHNV, CDR2 YYDKDF (reference sequence). The CDR3 extends over 16 amino acids. In nucleotides, the CDR3 is TGTGCCACCAGCAGAGAAATAGGCGGGGGATACAATGAGCAGTTCTTC. Translating it yields CATSREIGGGYNEQFF.

This clone was seen repeatedly, ten times or more. The chain employs TRBV19 and TRBJ1-5; 9 bases align to TRBD1. The length of the CDR3 is 16 residues. CDR1 is LNHDA and CDR2 is SQIVND in the germline V gene (reference sequence). V gave up 5 bases and J gave up 2 bases; unmatched junction bases: 7. The CDR3 bases are TGTGCCAGTAGTCCCCTGACAGGGGGAGGCAATCAGCCCCAGCATTTT. Its translation is CASSPLTGGGNQPQHF.

This clone appeared a single time. The chain recombines TRBV6-4 with TRBJ1-6; D is unresolved. The CDR3 length is 13 residues. Trimming removed 8 bases from V and 10 bases from J, with 15 bases in between. Germline CDR1 MRHNA, CDR2 SNTAGT. CDR3: CASGSRDDSPLHF. DNA for the CDR3: TGTGCCAGCGGATCCCGTGATGACTCACCCCTCCACTTT.

V is TRBV7-6 and J is TRBJ2-7; no clear D gene. In germline, CDR1 is SGHVS, CDR2 FNYEAQ. There are 13 residues in the CDR3. V was cut by 1 base and J by 3 bases, with 7 bases left in between. DNA for the CDR3: TGTGCCAGCAGCTTAGATGTGGACTACGAGCAGTACTTC. It codes for CASSLDVDYEQYF.

The chain has TRBV5-5 and TRBJ1-1; unclear D gene. The CDR3 has 13 amino acids. Germline CDR1 and CDR2: SGHKS and YYEKEE (reference sequence). The V end lost 2 bases, the J end lost 0 bases, and 5 bases lay between the germline ends. Written as DNA, the CDR3 is TGTGCCAGCAGCTTATCGATGAACACTGAAGCTTTCTTT. It yields the protein CASSLSMNTEAFF.

This clone was recorded once. J is TRBJ2-5 and V is TRBV6-5; 8 nucleotides agree with TRBD1. CDR3 length equals 12 residues. The germline V gene encodes CDR1 MNHEY and CDR2 SVGAGI. V lost 2 bases, J lost 12 bases, and 5 bases stayed unmatched. CDR3 nucleotides: TGTGCCAGCAGTTACAGAGAGGGACAGGAGTACTTC. Translating gives CASSYREGQEYF.